The T cell receptor (beta chain) described here comes from a study of CD4+ T cells in melanoma. Overall study results and limits: Diverse differentiation states were reported for melanoma neoantigen-specific CD4+ T cells. CD8+ T cell, macrophage and B cell function reportedly correlated with neoantigen-specific CD4+ T cells.

CDR3 length: 13 amino acids. V lost 7 bases and J 2 bases, leaving 12 bases between the germline ends. CDR1 SNHLY and CDR2 FYNNEI come from the germline V gene. Some clones are missing from TCRdb's copy, which holds only in-frame ones; the method was immunoSEQ multiplex PCR. This table has more than 20,000 clones, around 79% appearing once. About this clone itself: Its target is not known.

This clonotype was sampled from a human donor with melanoma. Sequenced material: cells from a culture (not recorded whether cultured in vitro). This sequence joins TRBV2 and TRBJ2-7; possible D gene TRBD1, 5 bases. The CDR3 spells CASMQGTTYEQYF. Written as DNA, the CDR3 is TGTGCCAGCATGCAGGGCACTACCTACGAGCAGTACTTC.